The sequence of this T cell receptor (beta chain) was determined in a study of T cells after somatic rescue of genetic block (dated by TCRdb to between 2020 and 2021). For the study in its entirety: The study assessed how robust, over the long term, a T-cell system was when the system had developed through somatic rescue of a genetic block in T-cell development.

Turning to this clone: What this receptor recognizes is not known. Qualities for individual bases were not recorded, and no much larger clone is one base off.

Library creation used the immunoSEQ multiplex PCR assay. The table comes from immuneACCESS by way of TCRdb, which keeps in-frame sequences with V and J called. Part of the clones is missing from these tables; in studies checked, under half for an unresolved V gene and the rest for unknown reasons. The sample table shows roughly 65,000 clones, and about 90% are seen once. The ten largest clones add up to 2.9% of the sample. According to the germline V gene, CDR1 reads LGHNA and CDR2 reads YSLEER. There are 17 amino acids in the CDR3, from cysteine to phenylalanine inclusive. Only the CDR3 region is kept as DNA, spanning 51 bases read in frame from base 1. V is cut by 1 base and J by 0 bases, and the space between the germline ends is 12 bases.

Specimen: peripheral blood mononuclear cells (PBMCs). This chain is built from TRBV4-3 and TRBJ1-4; tentative D gene TRBD1, with 6 bases matching. This TCR came from a man aged 35-49 years. The CDR3 has the sequence CASSQGTALSTNEKLFF. In nucleotide form, the sequence is TGCGCCAGCAGCCAAGGGACAGCACTCTCAACTAATGAAAAACTGTTTTTT.